The 26 T cell receptor beta chains presented below share a single source sample, sequenced in a study of blood T cell repertoires in COVID-19. The assay was immunoSEQ multiplex PCR, and TCRdb's table has in-frame clones only and misses some. The sample holds about 65,000 clones; 80% to 90% are singletons and the top ten take just under 15%. The specimen was peripheral blood. The receptors derive from a man older than 75 with acute or convalescent COVID-19.

Only a few counts were recorded for this clone. The rearrangement uses TRBV30 and TRBJ2-1; D remains unclear. Germline CDR1 and CDR2: GTSNPN and SVGIG (reference sequence). Trimming removed 1 base from V and 0 bases from J, with 10 bases in between. The CDR3 runs 15 residues. The CDR3 DNA is TGTGCCTGGAGTGAACAGCTAATCTCCTACAATGAGCAGTTCTTC. Encoded protein: CAWSEQLISYNEQFF.

This clone was counted once. The chain joins TRBV18 to TRBJ2-7, with 7 nucleotides matching TRBD2. Germline V gene sequence: CDR1 KGHSH, CDR2 LQKENI. The CDR3 has 14 residues. V shed 2 bases, J shed 1 base, and the junction held 2 bases outside the gene matches. CDR3 coding DNA: TGTGCCAGCTCACCAGGACTAGGGTCCTACGAGCAGTACTTC. It yields the protein CASSPGLGSYEQYF.

This clone has a handful of counts. This rearrangement joins TRBV18 to TRBJ1-6; 7 bases fit TRBD1. The CDR3 spans 19 residues. V lost 5 bases to trimming and J lost 1 base; unmatched junction nucleotides: 14. The V gene's germline CDR1 is KGHSH and CDR2 LQKENI. In DNA form, the CDR3 reads TGTGCCAGCTCAGAATTCACCGGACAGGTCAGGTCCTATAATTCACCCCTCCACTTT. Its protein is CASSEFTGQVRSYNSPLHF.

The J gene is TRBJ1-1, the V gene TRBV13, with unresolved D. Deletions cut 5 bases from V and 5 bases from J, with 12 bases between. Germline CDR1 and CDR2: PRHDT and FYEKMQ (reference sequence). The length of the CDR3 is 13 residues. The CDR3 here is CASSPPSRTEAFF. CDR3 coding DNA: TGTGCCAGCAGCCCCCCCTCGCGAACTGAAGCTTTCTTT.

The chain carries TRBV2 and TRBJ1-4; D is ambiguous. The germline V and J ends were trimmed by 6 bases and 3 bases, with 20 bases remaining between them. CDR1 is SNHLY, CDR2 FYNNEI, per germline. This CDR3 region has 17 residues. The CDR3 DNA is TGTGCCAGCAGAGCAGGCCTCCTCCCGTTCGCTAATGAAAAACTGTTTTTT. Translation gives CASRAGLLPFANEKLFF.

The chain has TRBV10-3 and TRBJ2-5, with D uncertain. The CDR3 runs to 11 residues. CDR1 is ENHRY and CDR2 is SYGVKD in the germline V gene. The V end lost 3 bases, the J end lost 5 bases, and 4 bases lay between the germline ends. The CDR3 region is CAISDVETQYF. CDR3 DNA sequence: TGTGCCATCAGTGACGTGGAGACCCAGTACTTC.

The CDR3 reads CASKEGLLDTEAFF. DNA for the CDR3: TGTGCCAGCAAGGAGGGACTACTGGACACTGAAGCTTTCTTT. The chain couples TRBV6-5 to TRBJ1-1, with a weak D call TRBD1 (5 bases). V lost 7 bases to trimming and J lost 3 bases, with 15 bases between them. The CDR3 extends over 14 amino acids. Germline V CDR1 and CDR2: MNHEY, SVGAGI.

The chain links TRBV10-3 to TRBJ2-1; 7 bases are shared with TRBD2. CDR3 length equals 17 residues. With V trimmed by 4 bases and J by 0 bases, 9 bases remained unmatched. Germline V gene lookup returns CDR1 ENHRY and CDR2 SYGVKD. The CDR3 spells CAISGGGGNGSYNEQFF. The CDR3 DNA reads as TGTGCCATCAGTGGGGGGGGTGGGAATGGCTCCTACAATGAGCAGTTCTTC.

The V call is TRBV18, the J call TRBJ1-2, with TRBD1 identical over 8 bases. CDR3 length equals 16 residues. Looked up from germline, CDR1 is KGHSH and CDR2 is LQKENI. Trimming at V came to 4 bases and at J to 2 bases, leaving 9 bases not matched to a gene. The CDR3 nucleotides are TGTGCCAGCTCACGCGGGACAGGCGTAACAAACTATGGCTACACCTTC. Its protein product is CASSRGTGVTNYGYTF. Variable domain in full (rest from reference TRBV18 and TRBJ1-2): NAGVMQNPRHLVRRRGQEARLRCSPMKGHSHVYWYRQLPEEGLKFMVYLQKENIIDESGMPKERFSAEFPKEGPSILRIQQVVRGDSAAYFCASSRGTGVTNYGYTFGSGTRLTVV.

V is TRBV6-5 and J is TRBJ2-5; 7 nucleotides line up with TRBD1. V gave up 4 bases and J gave up 1 base; unmatched junction bases: 9. The CDR3 runs to 16 residues. CDR1 MNHEY and CDR2 SVGAGI come from the germline V gene. CDR3 coding DNA: TGTGCCAGCAGTTCCCGGATGGGACAGCGCCAAGAGACCCAGTACTTC. Translation gives CASSSRMGQRQETQYF.

The rearrangement links TRBV7-2 to TRBJ2-5; D remains ambiguous. V was trimmed by 3 bases and J by 4 bases, leaving 9 bases between them. This CDR3 spans 13 amino acids. Germline V gives CDR1 SGHTA, CDR2 FQGNSA. CDR3 region: CASSFEVGETQYF. The CDR3 nucleotides read TGTGCCAGCAGCTTCGAGGTCGGAGAGACCCAGTACTTC.

The CDR3 region is CASSVEESTDTQYF. CDR3 nucleotide sequence: TGTGCCAGCAGCGTGGAAGAGAGCACAGATACGCAGTATTTT. V is TRBV5-8 and J is TRBJ2-3; D call uncertain. The germline V and J ends were trimmed by 4 bases and 0 bases, with 9 bases remaining between them. Per germline, CDR1 SGHTS and CDR2 YDEGEE. The CDR3 loop spans 14 amino acids.

The V and J genes are TRBV2 and TRBJ1-3; 7 bases agree with TRBD1. The CDR3 is made up of 15 amino acids. V lost 3 bases, J lost 2 bases, and 4 bases stayed unmatched. Germline V CDR1 and CDR2: SNHLY, FYNNEI. The DNA of the CDR3 is TGTGCCAGCAGTGAGGAGGGGGCTGCTGGAAACACCATATATTTT. Translating gives CASSEEGAAGNTIYF.

The rearrangement uses TRBV5-1 and TRBJ2-5, with D maybe TRBD1 (6 bases). V was cut by 7 bases and J by 5 bases, with 18 bases left in between. Germline V gene sequence: CDR1 SGHRS, CDR2 YFSETQ. The CDR3 extends over 14 amino acids. CDR3 residues: CASGTGNSRETQYF. In DNA form, the CDR3 reads TGCGCCAGCGGAACAGGGAATAGCCGCGAGACCCAGTACTTC.

This clone has just one count. The chain joins TRBV28 to TRBJ1-5, with D unclear. CDR1 and CDR2 (germline): MDHEN, SYDVKM. This CDR3 is built from 12 residues. Trimming left V 2 bases short and J 4 bases short, with 3 bases between. For the CDR3, the DNA is TGTGCCAGCAGTTTACTGAATCAGCCCCAGCATTTT. It codes for CASSLLNQPQHF.

The rearrangement links TRBV2 to TRBJ2-2, with 7 bases identical to TRBD1. CDR3 length: 16 amino acids. CDR1 SNHLY and CDR2 FYNNEI come from the germline V gene. The trim removed 2 bases at V and 1 base at J, leaving 4 bases unmatched. CDR3 coding DNA: TGTGCCAGCAGTGAACTGGGGACAGAGAACACCGGGGAGCTGTTTTTT. This translates into CASSELGTENTGELFF. The full variable domain, in which reference TRBV2 and TRBJ2-2 provide the parts outside the CDR3, is EPEVTQTPSHQVTQMGQEVILRCVPISNHLYFYWYRQILGQKVEFLVSFYNNEISEKSEIFDDQFSVERPDGSNFTLKIRSTKLEDSAMYFCASSELGTENTGELFFGEGSRLTVL.

This chain uses TRBV18 with TRBJ1-2; D gene unclear. Germline lookup yields CDR1 KGHSH and CDR2 LQKENI. The CDR3 length is 16 residues. Between the trimmed V and J ends, which lost 1 base and 3 bases, there was a span of 15 bases. Here the CDR3 DNA reads TGTGCCAGCTCACCACTGGGAGTTACAGAGCACTATGGCTACACCTTC. Protein: CASSPLGVTEHYGYTF.

The chain links TRBV10-3 to TRBJ2-2; 15 positions agree with TRBD2. The CDR3 spans 22 residues. J lost 1 base, V lost 2 bases, and 14 bases had no gene match. CDR1 and CDR2 from the germline V gene are ENHRY and SYGVKD. The CDR3 is CAISELWTSGGAAKWNTGELFF. The CDR3 nucleotides are TGTGCCATCAGTGAGCTTTGGACTAGCGGGGGGGCCGCAAAGTGGAACACCGGGGAGCTGTTTTTT.

This sequence joins TRBV2 and TRBJ1-6, with 8 bases aligning to TRBD1. The ends lost 6 bases at V and 10 bases at J; junction bases unmatched: 11. CDR3 length equals 15 residues. CDR1 is SNHLY and CDR2 is FYNNEI in the germline V gene. The CDR3 loop is CASSPPPDRVSPLHF. For the CDR3, the DNA is TGTGCCAGCAGCCCACCCCCGGACAGGGTCTCACCCCTCCACTTT.

The rearrangement uses TRBV19 and TRBJ1-1, with TRBD1 matching over 8 bases. In germline, CDR1 is LNHDA, CDR2 SQIVND (reference sequence). After removal of 11 bases from V and 2 bases from J, the junction contained 13 bases not matched to a gene. The CDR3 runs 15 residues. The CDR3 nucleotides read TGTGCCTCGAAGCGGTCGCAGGGGGCAAACACTGAAGCTTTCTTT. Translated, it gives CASKRSQGANTEAFF.

The CDR3 DNA sequence: TGTGCCAGCAGCCTCTCCTTCAGGACTAATGAAAAACTGTTTTTT. It is translated as CASSLSFRTNEKLFF. This rearrangement joins TRBV11-2 to TRBJ1-4; unclear D gene. The V end lost 5 bases, the J end lost 2 bases, and 12 bases lay between the germline ends. The CDR3 is 15 amino acids. Germline V gene data show CDR1 as SGHAT and CDR2 as FQNNGV.

This clone is labeled as medium-sized (0.01 to 0.1%). V is TRBV2 and J is TRBJ1-5; 8 bases fit TRBD1. V shed 7 bases and J 0 bases; nucleotides not matched to a gene: 5. CDR1 and CDR2 (germline): SNHLY, FYNNEI. The CDR3 runs 15 residues. The CDR3 nucleotides read TGTGCCAGCACCCGGACAGGGAATAGCAATCAGCCCCAGCATTTT. Amino acids: CASTRTGNSNQPQHF.

This CDR3 reads CSASSGGNRYGYTF. The CDR3 DNA reads as TGCAGTGCTAGTTCAGGGGGAAATCGCTATGGCTACACCTTC. This chain joins TRBV20-1 and TRBJ1-2; 7 nucleotides match TRBD1. Germline V gene data show CDR1 as DFQATT and CDR2 as SNEGSKA (reference sequence). J was trimmed by 4 bases and V by 3 bases; bases with no gene match: 8. The CDR3 covers 14 residues.

This clone was picked up one time. The chain carries TRBV5-1 and TRBJ2-2, with 7 bases matching TRBD2. There are 15 residues in the CDR3. Germline assignment: CDR1 SGHRS and CDR2 YFSETQ. V lost 0 bases and J lost 3; bases outside the gene matches: 2. The CDR3 DNA reads TGCGCCAGCAGCTTGGCCGCGGGGGACACCGGGGAGCTGTTTTTT. It is translated as CASSLAAGDTGELFF.

This clone was detected only a few times. The genes are TRBV19 and TRBJ2-3, with D perhaps matching TRBD2 (7 bases). The CDR3 is 19 amino acids. Trimming shortened V by 10 bases and J by 2 bases, and 31 bases separated the two germline ends. Per germline, CDR1 LNHDA and CDR2 SQIVND (reference sequence). The CDR3 spells CATRWGGLDARRNTDTQYF. The CDR3 nucleotides read TGTGCCACCCGTTGGGGGGGGCTGGACGCGCGCCGTAACACAGATACGCAGTATTTT. The whole variable domain, filled in from reference TRBV19 and TRBJ2-3, reads DGGITQSPKYLFRKEGQNVTLSCEQNLNHDAMYWYRQDPGQGLRLIYYSQIVNDFQKGDIAEGYSVSREKKESFPLTVTSAQKNPTAFYLCATRWGGLDARRNTDTQYFGPGTRLTVL.

This chain joins TRBV28 and TRBJ1-5, with D unresolved. Germline V gives CDR1 MDHEN, CDR2 SYDVKM. This CDR3 region has 14 residues. V gave up 5 bases and J gave up 1 base, with 9 bases separating them. CDR3 coding DNA: TGTGCCAGCAGTCCTATAAAGAGCAATCAGCCCCAGCATTTT. Amino acid sequence: CASSPIKSNQPQHF.